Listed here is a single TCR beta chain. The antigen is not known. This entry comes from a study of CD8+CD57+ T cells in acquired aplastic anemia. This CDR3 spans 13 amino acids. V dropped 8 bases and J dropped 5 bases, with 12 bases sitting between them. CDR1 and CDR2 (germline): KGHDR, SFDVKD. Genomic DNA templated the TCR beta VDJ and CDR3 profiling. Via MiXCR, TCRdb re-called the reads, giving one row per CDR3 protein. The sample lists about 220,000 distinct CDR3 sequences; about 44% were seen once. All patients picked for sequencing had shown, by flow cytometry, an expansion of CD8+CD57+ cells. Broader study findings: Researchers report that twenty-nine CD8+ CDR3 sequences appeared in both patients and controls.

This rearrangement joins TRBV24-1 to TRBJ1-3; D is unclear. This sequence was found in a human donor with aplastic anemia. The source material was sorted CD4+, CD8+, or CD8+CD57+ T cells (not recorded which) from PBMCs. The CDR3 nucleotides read TGTGCCACCAATGAGGGCCGAAGAAACACCATATATTTT. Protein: CATNEGRRNTIYF.